This TCR beta chain stems from a study of shared clonotypes between healthy human individuals. V was clipped by 0 bases and J by 6 bases; unmatched bases: 2. This CDR3 comprises 14 residues. Germline values: CDR1 SGHDT, CDR2 YYEEEE. A CD45RA-negative memory subset and a CD45RA+ naive subset were separated from the CD4+ cells. Over several immunoSEQ plates, each subset's genomic DNA was distributed in even portions. Measured with immunoSEQ multiplex PCR; TCRdb has only the in-frame clones, and not every one. The sample yields about 2 million clones, roughly 94% seen once. The TCR comes from a young man in good health. The V gene is TRBV5-6, the J gene TRBJ2-1, with TRBD2 matching 8 bases. The sample taken for sequencing was naive CD4+ T cells sorted from blood. Subset here: CD45RA+ positively selected. The CDR3 protein is CASSLGLASNEQFF. DNA for the CDR3: TGTGCCAGCAGCTTGGGACTAGCGAGCAATGAGCAGTTCTTC.